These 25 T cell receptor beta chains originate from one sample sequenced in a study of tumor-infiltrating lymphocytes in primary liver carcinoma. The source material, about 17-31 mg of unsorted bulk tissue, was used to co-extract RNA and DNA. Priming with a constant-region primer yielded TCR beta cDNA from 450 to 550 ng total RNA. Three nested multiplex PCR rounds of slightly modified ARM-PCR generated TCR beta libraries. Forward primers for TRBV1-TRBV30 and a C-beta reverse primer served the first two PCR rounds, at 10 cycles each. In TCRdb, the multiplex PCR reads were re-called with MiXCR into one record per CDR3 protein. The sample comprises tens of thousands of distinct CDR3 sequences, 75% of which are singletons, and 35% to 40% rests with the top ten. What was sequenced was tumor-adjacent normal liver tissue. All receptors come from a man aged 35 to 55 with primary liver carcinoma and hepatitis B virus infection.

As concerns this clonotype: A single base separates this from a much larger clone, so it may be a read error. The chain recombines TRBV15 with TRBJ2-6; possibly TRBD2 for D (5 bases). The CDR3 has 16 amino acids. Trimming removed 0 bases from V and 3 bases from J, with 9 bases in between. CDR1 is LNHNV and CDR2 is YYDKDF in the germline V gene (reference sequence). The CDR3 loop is CATSRDGGVGANVLTF. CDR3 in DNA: TGTGCCACCAGCAGAGATGGAGGTGTTGGGGCCAACGTCCTGACTTTC.

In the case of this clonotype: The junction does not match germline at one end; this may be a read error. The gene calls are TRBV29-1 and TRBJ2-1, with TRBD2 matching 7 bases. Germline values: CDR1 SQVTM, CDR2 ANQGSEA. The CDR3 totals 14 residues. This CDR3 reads CSGGTNGAYNEQFF. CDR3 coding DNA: TGCAGCGGGGGGACTAACGGAGCCTACAACGAGCAGTTCTTC.

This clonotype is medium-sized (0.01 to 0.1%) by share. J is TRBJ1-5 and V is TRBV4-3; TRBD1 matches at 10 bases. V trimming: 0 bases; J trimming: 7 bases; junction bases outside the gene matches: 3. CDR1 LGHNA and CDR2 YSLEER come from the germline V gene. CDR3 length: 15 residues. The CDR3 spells CASSQDWTGGQPQHF. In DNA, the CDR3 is TGCGCCAGCAGCCAAGATTGGACAGGGGGACAGCCCCAGCATTTT.

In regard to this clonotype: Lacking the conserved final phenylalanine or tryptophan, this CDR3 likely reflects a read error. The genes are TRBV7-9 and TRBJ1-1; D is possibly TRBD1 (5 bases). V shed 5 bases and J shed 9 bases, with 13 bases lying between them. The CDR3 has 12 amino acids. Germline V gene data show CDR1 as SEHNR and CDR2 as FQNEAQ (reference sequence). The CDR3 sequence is CASSTWDGQAFL. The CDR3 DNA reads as TGTGCCAGCAGCACCTGGGACGGTCAAGCTTTCTTA.

Here the CDR3 DNA reads TGCGCCAGCAGTGAAGTAGATAACACAGAATCTTTCTTT. Its protein is CASSEVDNTESFF. The rearrangement links TRBV10-2 to TRBJ1-1; D is ambiguous. This CDR3 has 13 amino acids. Trimming removed 3 bases at V and 12 bases at J, with 17 bases between. Per the germline V gene, CDR1 is WSHSY and CDR2 is SAAADI.

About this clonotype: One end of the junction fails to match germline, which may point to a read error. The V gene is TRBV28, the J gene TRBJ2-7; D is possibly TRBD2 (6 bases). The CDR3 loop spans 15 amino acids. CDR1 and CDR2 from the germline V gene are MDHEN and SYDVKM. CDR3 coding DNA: TGTGCCAGTAGTTTATGGGGCGGGAACATCGTCGATCAGTACTTC. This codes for CASSLWGGNIVDQYF.

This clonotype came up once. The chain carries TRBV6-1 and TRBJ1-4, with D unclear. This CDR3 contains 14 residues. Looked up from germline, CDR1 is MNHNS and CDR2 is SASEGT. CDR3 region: CASKDGRDVEKLFF. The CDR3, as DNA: TGTGCTAGTAAGGACGGACGTGATGTGGAAAAACTGTTTTTT.

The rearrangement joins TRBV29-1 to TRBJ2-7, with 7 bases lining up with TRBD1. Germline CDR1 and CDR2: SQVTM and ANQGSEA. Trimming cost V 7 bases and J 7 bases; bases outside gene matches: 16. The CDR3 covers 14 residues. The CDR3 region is CSALDRVDQIEQYF. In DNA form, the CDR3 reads TGCAGCGCCCTAGACAGGGTGGATCAGATTGAGCAGTACTTC.

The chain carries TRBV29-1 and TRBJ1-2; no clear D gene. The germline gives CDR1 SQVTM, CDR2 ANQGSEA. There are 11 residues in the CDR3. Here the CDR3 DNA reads TGCAGAGTGACCGGGCATGACGGCTACACCTTC. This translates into CRVTGHDGYTF.

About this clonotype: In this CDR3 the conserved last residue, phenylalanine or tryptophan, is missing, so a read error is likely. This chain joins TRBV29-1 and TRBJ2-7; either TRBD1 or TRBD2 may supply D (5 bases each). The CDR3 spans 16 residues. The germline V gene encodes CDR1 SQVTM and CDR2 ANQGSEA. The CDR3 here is CIVMISGTGTPYEQYL. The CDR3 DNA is TGTATCGTCATGATATCTGGGACCGGCACTCCCTACGAGCAGTACCTC.

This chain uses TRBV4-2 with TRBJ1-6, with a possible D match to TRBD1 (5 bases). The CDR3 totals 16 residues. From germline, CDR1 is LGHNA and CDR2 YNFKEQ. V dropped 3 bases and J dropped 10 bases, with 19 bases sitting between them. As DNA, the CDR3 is TGTGCCAGCAGCCATGATCGGCGGACAACCGGCTCACCCCTCCACTTT. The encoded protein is CASSHDRRTTGSPLHF.

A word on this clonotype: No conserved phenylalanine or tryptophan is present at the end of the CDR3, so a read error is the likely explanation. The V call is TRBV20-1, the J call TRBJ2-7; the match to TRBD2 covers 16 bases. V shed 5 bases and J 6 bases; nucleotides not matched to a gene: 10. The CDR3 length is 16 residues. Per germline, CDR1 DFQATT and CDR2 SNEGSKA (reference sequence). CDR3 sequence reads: CSAEGLAGGPSREQYL. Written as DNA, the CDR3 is TGCAGTGCTGAGGGACTAGCGGGAGGGCCGAGCCGCGAGCAGTACTTA.

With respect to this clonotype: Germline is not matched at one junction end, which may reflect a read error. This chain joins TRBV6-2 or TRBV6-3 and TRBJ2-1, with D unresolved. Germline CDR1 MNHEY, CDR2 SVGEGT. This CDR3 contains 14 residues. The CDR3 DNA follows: TGTGCCAGCAGCTTGCAAGTGTTCTACAATGAGCAGTCCTTC. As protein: CASSLQVFYNEQSF.

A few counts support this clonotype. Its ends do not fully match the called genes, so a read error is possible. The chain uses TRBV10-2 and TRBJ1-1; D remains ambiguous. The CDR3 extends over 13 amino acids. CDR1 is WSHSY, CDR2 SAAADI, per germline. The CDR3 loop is CASDEVENTEAFF. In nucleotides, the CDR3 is TGCGCCAGCGATGAAGTAGAAAACACCGAAGCTTTCTTT.

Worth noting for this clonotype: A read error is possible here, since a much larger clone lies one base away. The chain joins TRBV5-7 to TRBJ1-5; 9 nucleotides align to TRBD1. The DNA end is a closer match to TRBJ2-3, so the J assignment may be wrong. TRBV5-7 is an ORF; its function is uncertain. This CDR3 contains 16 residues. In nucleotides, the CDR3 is TGTGCCAGCGGCCCTCACAGGGGGCATAGCAATCAGCCCCAGTATTTT. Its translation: CASGPHRGHSNQPQYF.

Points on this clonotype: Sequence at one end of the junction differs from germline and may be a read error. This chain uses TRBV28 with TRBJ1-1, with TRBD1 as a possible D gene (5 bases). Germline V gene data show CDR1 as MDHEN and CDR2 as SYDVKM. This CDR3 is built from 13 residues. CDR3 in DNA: TGTGCCAACAGTTTACGAGGGGATAATGAAGCTTTCTTT. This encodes CANSLRGDNEAFF. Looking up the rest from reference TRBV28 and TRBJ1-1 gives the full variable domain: DVKVTQSSRYLVKRTGEKVFLECVQDMDHENMFWYRQDPGLGLRLIYFSYDVKMKEKGDIPEGYSVSREKKERFSLILESASTNQTSMYLCANSLRGDNEAFFGQGTRLTVV.

The CDR3 reads CSVPGLAATNTGELFF. The CDR3 region has the DNA TGCAGCGTTCCGGGACTAGCGGCAACGAACACCGGGGAGCTGTTTTTT. V is TRBV29-1 and J is TRBJ2-2, with 11 bases identical to TRBD2. CDR1 is SQVTM and CDR2 is ANQGSEA in the germline V gene. There are 16 residues in the CDR3. Trimming cost V 5 bases and J 0 bases; bases outside gene matches: 5.

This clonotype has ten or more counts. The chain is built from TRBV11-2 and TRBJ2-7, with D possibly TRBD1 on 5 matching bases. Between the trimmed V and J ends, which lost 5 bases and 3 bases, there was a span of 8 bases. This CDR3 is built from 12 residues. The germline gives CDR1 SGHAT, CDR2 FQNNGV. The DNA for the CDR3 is TGTGCCAGCAGCCTCGACAGCTACGAGCAGTACTTC. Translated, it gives CASSLDSYEQYF.

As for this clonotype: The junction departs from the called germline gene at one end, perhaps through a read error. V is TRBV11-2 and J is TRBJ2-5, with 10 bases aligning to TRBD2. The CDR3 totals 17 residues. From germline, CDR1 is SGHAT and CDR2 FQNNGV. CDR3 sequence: CAGSLRLAGDSCDTQYF. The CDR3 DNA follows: TGTGCCGGCAGCTTAAGACTAGCGGGTGACTCGTGCGACACCCAGTACTTC.

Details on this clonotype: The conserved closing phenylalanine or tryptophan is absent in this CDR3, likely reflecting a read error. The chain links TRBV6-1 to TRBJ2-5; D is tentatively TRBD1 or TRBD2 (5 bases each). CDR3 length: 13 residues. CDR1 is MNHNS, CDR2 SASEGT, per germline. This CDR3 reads CVSSGAGRETQYL. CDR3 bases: TGTGTCAGTAGTGGTGCAGGGAGAGAGACCCAGTACTTA.

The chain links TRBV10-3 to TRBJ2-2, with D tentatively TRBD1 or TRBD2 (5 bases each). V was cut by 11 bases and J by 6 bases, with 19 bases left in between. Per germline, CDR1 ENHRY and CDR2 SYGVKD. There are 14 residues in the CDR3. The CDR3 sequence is CAVQLTGGAGELFF. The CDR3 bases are TGTGCCGTACAACTAACTGGGGGAGCCGGGGAGCTGTTTTTT.

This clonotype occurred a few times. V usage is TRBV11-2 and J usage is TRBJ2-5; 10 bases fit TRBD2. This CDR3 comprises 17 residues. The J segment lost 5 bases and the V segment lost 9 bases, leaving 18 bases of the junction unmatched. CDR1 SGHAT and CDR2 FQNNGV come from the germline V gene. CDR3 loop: CASSLRLAGDPSETQYF. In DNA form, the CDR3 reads TGTGCCAGTAGTTTAAGACTAGCGGGTGACCCGAGCGAGACCCAGTACTTC. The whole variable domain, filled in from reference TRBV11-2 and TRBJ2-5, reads EAGVAQSPRYKIIEKRQSVAFWCNPISGHATLYWYQQILGQGPKLLIQFQNNGVVDDSQLPKDRFSAERLKGVDSTLKIQPAKLEDSAVYLCASSLRLAGDPSETQYFGPGTRLLVL.

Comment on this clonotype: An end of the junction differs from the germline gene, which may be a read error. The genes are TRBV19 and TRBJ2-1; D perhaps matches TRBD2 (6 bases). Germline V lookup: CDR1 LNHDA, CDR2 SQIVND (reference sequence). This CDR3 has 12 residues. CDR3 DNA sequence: TGTGCCAGTAGTATAGGAGCTAGCGAGCGGTTCTTC. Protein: CASSIGASERFF.

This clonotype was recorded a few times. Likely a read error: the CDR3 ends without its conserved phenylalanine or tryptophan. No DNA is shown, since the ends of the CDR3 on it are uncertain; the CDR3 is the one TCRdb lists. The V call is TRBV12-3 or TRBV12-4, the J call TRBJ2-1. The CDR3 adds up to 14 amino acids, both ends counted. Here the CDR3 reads CASSLGSVDDEQFS.

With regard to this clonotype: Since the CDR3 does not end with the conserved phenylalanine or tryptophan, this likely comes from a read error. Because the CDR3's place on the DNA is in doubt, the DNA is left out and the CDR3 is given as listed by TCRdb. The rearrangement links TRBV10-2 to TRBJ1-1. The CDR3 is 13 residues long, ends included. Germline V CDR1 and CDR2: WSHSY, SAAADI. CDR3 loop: CASREEENTEVFV.